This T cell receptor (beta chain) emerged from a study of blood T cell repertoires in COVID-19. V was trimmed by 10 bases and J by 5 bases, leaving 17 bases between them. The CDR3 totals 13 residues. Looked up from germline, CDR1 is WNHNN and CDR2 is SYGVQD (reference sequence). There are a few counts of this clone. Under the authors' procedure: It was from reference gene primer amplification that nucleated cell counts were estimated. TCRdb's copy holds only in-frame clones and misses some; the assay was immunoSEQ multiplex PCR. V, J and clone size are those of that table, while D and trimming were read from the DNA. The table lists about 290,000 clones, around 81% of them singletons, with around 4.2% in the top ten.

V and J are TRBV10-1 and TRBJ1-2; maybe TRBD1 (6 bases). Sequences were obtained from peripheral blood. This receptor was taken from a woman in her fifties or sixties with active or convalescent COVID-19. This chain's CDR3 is CAIGQIVSYGYTF. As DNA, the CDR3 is TGCGCCATAGGACAGATAGTTTCTTATGGCTACACCTTC.